The sequence of this T cell receptor (beta chain) was determined in a study of T cell responses to AZD1222 COVID-19 vaccine. General study findings and limits: After two AZD1222 doses, spike-specific TCR breadth and depth rose versus day 0.

TCRdb's copy holds only in-frame clones and misses some; the assay was immunoSEQ multiplex PCR. The table records 86,000 or so clones, around 90% of them present only once. This clone is a singleton in its sample. Its antigen remains unidentified. Second-dose timings of about 4 or about 12 weeks were pooled. Per the germline V gene, CDR1 is KGHSH and CDR2 is LQKENI. Deletions cut 4 bases from V and 2 bases from J, with 13 bases between. CDR3 length: 15 residues. Here the sequenced sample was peripheral blood, taken 28 days after the second AZD1222 dose. This TCR came from an adult who received the AZD1222 COVID-19 vaccine. The chain carries TRBV18 and TRBJ2-3, with a weak D call TRBD2 (6 bases). DNA of the CDR3: TGTGCCAGCTCACGCCTATCGGGAGACACAGATACGCAGTATTTT. It specifies CASSRLSGDTDTQYF.